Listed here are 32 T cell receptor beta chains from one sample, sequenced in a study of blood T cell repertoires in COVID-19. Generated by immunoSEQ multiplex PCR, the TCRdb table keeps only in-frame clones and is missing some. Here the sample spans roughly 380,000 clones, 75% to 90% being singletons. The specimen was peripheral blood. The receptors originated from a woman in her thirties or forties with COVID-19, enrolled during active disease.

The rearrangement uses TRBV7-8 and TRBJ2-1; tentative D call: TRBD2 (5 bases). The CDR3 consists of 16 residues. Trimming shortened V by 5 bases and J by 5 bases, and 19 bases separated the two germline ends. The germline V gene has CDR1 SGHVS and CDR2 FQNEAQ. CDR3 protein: CASSPLGSGLNNEQFF. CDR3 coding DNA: TGTGCCAGCAGCCCCCTGGGGAGCGGCCTGAACAATGAGCAGTTCTTC.

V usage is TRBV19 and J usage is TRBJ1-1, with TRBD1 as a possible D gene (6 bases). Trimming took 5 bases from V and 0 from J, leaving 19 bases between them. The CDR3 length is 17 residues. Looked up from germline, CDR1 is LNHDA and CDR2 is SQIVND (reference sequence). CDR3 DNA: TGTGCCAGTAGTGCATATGACACAGGGTTTTTGAACACTGAAGCTTTCTTT. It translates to CASSAYDTGFLNTEAFF.

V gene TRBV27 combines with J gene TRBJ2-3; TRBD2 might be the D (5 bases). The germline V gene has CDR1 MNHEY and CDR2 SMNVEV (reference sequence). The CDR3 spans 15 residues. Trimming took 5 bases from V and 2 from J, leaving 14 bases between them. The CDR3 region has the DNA TGTGCCAGCAGTCCAAGATGGACTTCCACAGATACGCAGTATTTT. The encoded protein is CASSPRWTSTDTQYF.

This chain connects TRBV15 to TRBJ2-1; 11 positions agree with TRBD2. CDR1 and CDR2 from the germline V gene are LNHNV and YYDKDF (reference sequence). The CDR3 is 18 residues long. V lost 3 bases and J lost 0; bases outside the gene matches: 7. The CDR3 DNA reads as TGTGCCACCAGCAGGACTAGCGGGGTCCTTAGCTCCTACAATGAGCAGTTCTTC. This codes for CATSRTSGVLSSYNEQFF.

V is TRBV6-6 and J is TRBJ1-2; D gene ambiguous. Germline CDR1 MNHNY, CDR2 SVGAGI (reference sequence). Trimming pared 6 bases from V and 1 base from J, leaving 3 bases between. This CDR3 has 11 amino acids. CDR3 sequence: CASRSNYGYTF. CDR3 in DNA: TGTGCCAGCAGGAGTAACTATGGCTACACCTTC.

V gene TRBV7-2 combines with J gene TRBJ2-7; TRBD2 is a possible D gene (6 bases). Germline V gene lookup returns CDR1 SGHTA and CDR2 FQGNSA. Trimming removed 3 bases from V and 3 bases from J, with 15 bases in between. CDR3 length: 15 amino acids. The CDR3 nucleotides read TGTGCCAGCAGCTTGGACGGGGGACCGATCTACGAGCAGTACTTC. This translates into CASSLDGGPIYEQYF.

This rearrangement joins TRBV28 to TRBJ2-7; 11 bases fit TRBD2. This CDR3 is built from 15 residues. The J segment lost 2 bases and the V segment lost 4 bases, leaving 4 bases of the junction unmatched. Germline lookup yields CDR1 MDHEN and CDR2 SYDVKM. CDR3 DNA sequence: TGTGCCAGCAGTTCTAGCGGGAGGACCGCCTACGAGCAGTACTTC. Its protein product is CASSSSGRTAYEQYF.

In DNA, the CDR3 is TGTGCCAGCAGTTACTCGATCTCTATTAAGCTGTTTTTT. Encoded protein: CASSYSISIKLFF. V usage is TRBV6-2 or TRBV6-3 and J usage is TRBJ2-2; D uncertain. The V end was cut by 0 bases, the J end by 12 bases, with 11 bases between. The CDR3 has 13 residues. Germline V gene sequence: CDR1 MNHEY, CDR2 SVGEGT.

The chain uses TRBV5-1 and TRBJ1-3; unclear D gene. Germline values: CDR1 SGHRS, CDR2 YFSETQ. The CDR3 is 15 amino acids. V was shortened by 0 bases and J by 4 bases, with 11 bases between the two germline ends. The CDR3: CASSLAASMGNTIYF. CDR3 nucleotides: TGCGCCAGCAGCTTGGCCGCGTCAATGGGAAACACCATATATTTT. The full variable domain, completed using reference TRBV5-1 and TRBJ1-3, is KAGVTQTPRYLIKTRGQQVTLSCSPISGHRSVSWYQQTPGQGLQFLFEYFSETQRNKGNFPGRFSGRQFSNSRSEMNVSTLELGDSALYLCASSLAASMGNTIYFGEGSWLTVV.

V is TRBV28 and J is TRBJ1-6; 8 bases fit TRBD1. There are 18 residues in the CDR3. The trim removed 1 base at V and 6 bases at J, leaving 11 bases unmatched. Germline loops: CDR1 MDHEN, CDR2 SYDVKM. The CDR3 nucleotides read TGTGCCAGCAGTTTATCGGGCAGGGGGCGCGGTCGTAATTCACCCCTCCACTTT. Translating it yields CASSLSGRGRGRNSPLHF. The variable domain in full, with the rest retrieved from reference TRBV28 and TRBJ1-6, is DVKVTQSSRYLVKRTGEKVFLECVQDMDHENMFWYRQDPGLGLRLIYFSYDVKMKEKGDIPEGYSVSREKKERFSLILESASTNQTSMYLCASSLSGRGRGRNSPLHFGNGTRLTVT.

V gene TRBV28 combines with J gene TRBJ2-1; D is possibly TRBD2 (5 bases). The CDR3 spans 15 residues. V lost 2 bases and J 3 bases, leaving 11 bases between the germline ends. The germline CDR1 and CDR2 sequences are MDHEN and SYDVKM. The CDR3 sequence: CASSLGRGFYNEQFF. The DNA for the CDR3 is TGTGCCAGCAGTTTAGGTCGGGGATTCTACAATGAGCAGTTCTTC.

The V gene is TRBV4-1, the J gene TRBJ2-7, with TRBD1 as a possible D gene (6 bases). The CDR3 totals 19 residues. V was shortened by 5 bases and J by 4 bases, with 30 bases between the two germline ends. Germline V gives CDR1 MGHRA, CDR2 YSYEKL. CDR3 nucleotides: TGCGCCAGCAGCTACTATCCGGACAGCCTCCGATCCCTTGAGTACGAGCAGTACTTC. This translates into CASSYYPDSLRSLEYEQYF.

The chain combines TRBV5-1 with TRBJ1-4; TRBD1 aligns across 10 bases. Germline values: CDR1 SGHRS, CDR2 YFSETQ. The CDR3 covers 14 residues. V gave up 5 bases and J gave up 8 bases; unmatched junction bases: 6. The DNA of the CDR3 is TGCGCCAGCAGGCCCGGGACAGGGGACGAAAAACTGTTTTTT. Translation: CASRPGTGDEKLFF.

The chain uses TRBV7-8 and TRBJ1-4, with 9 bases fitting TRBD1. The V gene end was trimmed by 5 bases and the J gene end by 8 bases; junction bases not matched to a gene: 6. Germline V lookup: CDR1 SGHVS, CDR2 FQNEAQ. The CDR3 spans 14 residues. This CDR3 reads CASSRGTGQEKLFF. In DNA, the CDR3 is TGTGCCAGCAGCCGAGGGACAGGGCAGGAAAAACTGTTTTTT.

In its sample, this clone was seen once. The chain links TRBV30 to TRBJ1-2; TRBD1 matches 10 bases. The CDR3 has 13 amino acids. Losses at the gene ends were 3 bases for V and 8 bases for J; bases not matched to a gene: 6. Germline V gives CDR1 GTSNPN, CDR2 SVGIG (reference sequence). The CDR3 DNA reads TGTGCCTGGAGGCTGACAGGGGGCGGAGGCTACACCTTC. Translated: CAWRLTGGGGYTF.

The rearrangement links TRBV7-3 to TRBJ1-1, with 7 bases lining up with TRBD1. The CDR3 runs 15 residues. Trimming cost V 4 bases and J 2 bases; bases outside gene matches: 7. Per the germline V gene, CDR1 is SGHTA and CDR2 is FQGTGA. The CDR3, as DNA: TGTGCCAGCAGCTCTACAGGGGCAGCCAACACTGAAGCTTTCTTT. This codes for CASSSTGAANTEAFF.

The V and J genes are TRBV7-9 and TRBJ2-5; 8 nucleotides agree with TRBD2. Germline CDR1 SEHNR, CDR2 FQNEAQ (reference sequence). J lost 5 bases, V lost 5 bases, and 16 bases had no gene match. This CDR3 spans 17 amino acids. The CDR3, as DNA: TGTGCCAGCAGCGAAAGGCCCGGGAGGGCCCTCGGGGAGACCCAGTACTTC. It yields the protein CASSERPGRALGETQYF.

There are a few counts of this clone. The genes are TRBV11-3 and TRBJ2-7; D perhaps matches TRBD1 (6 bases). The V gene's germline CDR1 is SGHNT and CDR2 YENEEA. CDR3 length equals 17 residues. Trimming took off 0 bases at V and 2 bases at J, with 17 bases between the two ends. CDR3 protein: CASSLDRPGAQPYEQYF. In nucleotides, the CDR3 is TGTGCCAGCAGCTTAGACAGGCCAGGGGCCCAGCCCTACGAGCAGTACTTC.

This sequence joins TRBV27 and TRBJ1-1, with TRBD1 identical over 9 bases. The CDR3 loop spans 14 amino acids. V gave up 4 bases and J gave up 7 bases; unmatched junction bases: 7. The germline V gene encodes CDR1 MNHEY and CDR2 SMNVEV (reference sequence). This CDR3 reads CASSSRDRAVEAFF. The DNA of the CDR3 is TGTGCCAGCAGTTCCCGGGACAGGGCCGTTGAAGCTTTCTTT.

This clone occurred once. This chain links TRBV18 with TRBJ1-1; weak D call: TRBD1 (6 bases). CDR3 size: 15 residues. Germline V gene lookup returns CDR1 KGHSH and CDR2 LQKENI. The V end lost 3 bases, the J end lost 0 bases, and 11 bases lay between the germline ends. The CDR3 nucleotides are TGTGCCAGCTCACCCAGCCGGGACATGAACACTGAAGCTTTCTTT. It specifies CASSPSRDMNTEAFF.

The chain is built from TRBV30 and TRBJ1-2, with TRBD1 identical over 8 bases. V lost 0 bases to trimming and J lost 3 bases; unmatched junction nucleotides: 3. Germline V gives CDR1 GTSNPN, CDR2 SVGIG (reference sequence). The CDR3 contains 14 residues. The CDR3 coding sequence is TGTGCCTGGAGTGTAGGACAGGGCTACTATGGCTACACCTTC. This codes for CAWSVGQGYYGYTF.

The chain's CDR3 is CASSHTGTGYYNEQFF. The CDR3 DNA is TGTGCCAGCAGCCACACCGGGACAGGCTACTACAATGAGCAGTTCTTC. The chain couples TRBV7-3 to TRBJ2-1; TRBD1 agrees at 8 bases. From germline, CDR1 is SGHTA and CDR2 FQGTGA. J lost 3 bases, V lost 5 bases, and 9 bases had no gene match. The CDR3 has 16 amino acids.

The CDR3 DNA reads as TGTGCCAGCAGTTTCCAGACAGGGGGCCCCTACGAGCAGTACTTC. This gives the protein CASSFQTGGPYEQYF. The chain has TRBV6-5 and TRBJ2-7; 10 bases fit TRBD1. This CDR3 has 15 amino acids. V lost 4 bases and J lost 2; bases outside the gene matches: 5. CDR1 MNHEY and CDR2 SVGAGI come from the germline V gene.

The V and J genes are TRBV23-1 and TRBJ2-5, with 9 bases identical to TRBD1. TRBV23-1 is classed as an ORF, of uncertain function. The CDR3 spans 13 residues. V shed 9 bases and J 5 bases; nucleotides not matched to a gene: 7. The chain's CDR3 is CASKGQGLETQYF. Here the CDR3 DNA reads TGCGCCAGTAAGGGACAGGGTTTGGAGACCCAGTACTTC.

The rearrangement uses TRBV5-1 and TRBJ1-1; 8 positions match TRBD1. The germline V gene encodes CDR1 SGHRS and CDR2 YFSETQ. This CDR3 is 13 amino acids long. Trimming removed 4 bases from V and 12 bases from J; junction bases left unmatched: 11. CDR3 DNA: TGCGCCAGCAGCGAAGGACAGGGTGAGATCCCTTTCTTT. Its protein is CASSEGQGEIPFF.

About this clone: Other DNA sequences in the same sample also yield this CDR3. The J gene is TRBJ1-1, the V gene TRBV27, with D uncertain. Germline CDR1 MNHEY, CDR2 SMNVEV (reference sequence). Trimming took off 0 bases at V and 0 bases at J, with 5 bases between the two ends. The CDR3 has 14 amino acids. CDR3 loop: CASSLSTVNTEAFF. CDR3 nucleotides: TGTGCCAGCAGTTTATCAACAGTGAACACTGAAGCTTTCTTT.

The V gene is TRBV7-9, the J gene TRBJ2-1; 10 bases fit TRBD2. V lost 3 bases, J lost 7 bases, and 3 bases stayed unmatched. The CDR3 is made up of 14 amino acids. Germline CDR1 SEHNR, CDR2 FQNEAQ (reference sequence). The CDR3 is CASSFSGGLNEQFF. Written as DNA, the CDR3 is TGTGCCAGCAGCTTTAGCGGGGGGTTGAATGAGCAGTTCTTC.

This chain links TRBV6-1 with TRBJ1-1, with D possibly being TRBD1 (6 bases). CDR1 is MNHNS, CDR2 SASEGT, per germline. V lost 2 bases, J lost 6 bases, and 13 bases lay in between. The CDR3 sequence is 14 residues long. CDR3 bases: TGTGCCAGCAGTGAAAAGGGCAGGGGCCCTGAAGCTTTCTTT. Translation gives CASSEKGRGPEAFF.

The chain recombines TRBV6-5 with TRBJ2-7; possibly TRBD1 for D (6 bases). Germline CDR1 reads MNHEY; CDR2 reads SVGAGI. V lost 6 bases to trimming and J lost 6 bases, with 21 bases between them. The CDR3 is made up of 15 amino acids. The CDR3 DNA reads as TGTGCCAGCAGCTACCCATCAACAGGGCTTGTCGAGCAGTACTTC. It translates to CASSYPSTGLVEQYF.

CDR3 protein: CASSPGQTETQYF. The CDR3 DNA follows: TGTGCCAGTAGTCCCGGACAGACAGAGACCCAGTACTTC. The chain uses TRBV19 and TRBJ2-5; a possible D gene is TRBD1 (6 bases). V lost 5 bases and J 4 bases, leaving 11 bases between the germline ends. The CDR3 runs to 13 residues. CDR1 and CDR2 (germline): LNHDA, SQIVND (reference sequence).

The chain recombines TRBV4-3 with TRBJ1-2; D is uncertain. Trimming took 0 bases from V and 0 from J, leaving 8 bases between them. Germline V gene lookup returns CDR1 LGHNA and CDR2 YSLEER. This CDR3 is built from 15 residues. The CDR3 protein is CASSQDKTTNYGYTF. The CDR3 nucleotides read TGCGCCAGCAGCCAAGATAAGACAACTAACTATGGCTACACCTTC.

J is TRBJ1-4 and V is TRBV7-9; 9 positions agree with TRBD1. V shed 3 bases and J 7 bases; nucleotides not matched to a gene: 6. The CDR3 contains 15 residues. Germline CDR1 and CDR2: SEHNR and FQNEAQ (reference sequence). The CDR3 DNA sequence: TGTGCCAGCAGCTTCCTACAGGGGGCGGGTGAAAAACTGTTTTTT. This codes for CASSFLQGAGEKLFF.